These 6 T cell receptor beta chains came from one sample sequenced in a study of T cell clonality in common variable immunodeficiency. The table came from immunoSEQ multiplex PCR; TCRdb's copy has only in-frame clones and leaves some out. This record lists approximately 60,000 clones, none seen once only, and the top ten clones contain about 0.8%. Sample: peripheral blood mononuclear cells. The receptors shown here come from a person aged 18 to 75 in good health.

This clone was counted at least ten times. The covered CDR3 bases are TGCAGCCATACAGCACTGAGCACAGATACG. It encodes CSHTALSTDT. The whole CDR3 protein reads CSHTALSTDTQYF. This chain uses TRBV29-1 with TRBJ2-3; no clear D. The CDR3 goes on 3 residues after the read ends, and that part is filled in from the germline J gene. V was shortened by 8 bases and J by 0 bases, with 12 bases between the two germline ends. Germline CDR1 is SQVTM and CDR2 is ANQGSEA. The CDR3 is 13 amino acids.

In its sample, this clone was seen many times. The CDR3 goes on 3 residues after the read ends, and that part is filled in from the germline J gene. The chain combines TRBV19 with TRBJ2-3; TRBD2 matches at 9 bases. J was trimmed by 3 bases and V by 7 bases; bases with no gene match: 8. Looked up from germline, CDR1 is LNHDA and CDR2 is SQIVND (reference sequence). There are 15 residues in the CDR3. CDR3 bases read: TGTGCCAGTACCCGAGCGGGAGGTGGGACAGATACG. Residues: CASTRAGGGTDT. The full CDR3 protein reads CASTRAGGGTDTQYF.

This clone came up many times. The CDR3 end is not reached by the read, which stops 3 residues before it; the germline J gene fills it in. The rearrangement uses TRBV20-1 and TRBJ1-2; D gene uncertain. CDR1 and CDR2 from the germline V gene are DFQATT and SNEGSKA (reference sequence). V shed 5 bases and J shed 4 bases, with 8 bases lying between them. The CDR3 runs 11 residues. Partial CDR3 DNA: TGCAGTGCTTTCCGGGGCTATGGC. Translated, it gives CSAFRGYG. The CDR3 reads in full as CSAFRGYGYTF.

This clone was observed at least ten times. The DNA ends 3 residues before the CDR3 does, and the rest of the CDR3 is filled in from the germline J gene. The rearrangement links TRBV7-2 to TRBJ2-5; 13 nucleotides line up with TRBD2. V lost 4 bases to trimming and J lost 5 bases; unmatched junction nucleotides: 4. The CDR3 sequence is 15 residues long. Per germline, CDR1 SGHTA and CDR2 FQGNSA. CDR3 protein: CASSSGLAGDETQYF. Partial CDR3 DNA: TGTGCCAGCAGCTCCGGACTAGCGGGGGACGAGACC.

This clone was detected only a few times. The read ends 3 residues before the CDR3 terminus; that terminus is restored from the germline J gene. The rearrangement joins TRBV5-6 to TRBJ2-2; D is perhaps TRBD1 (6 bases). This CDR3 is built from 14 residues. CDR1 is SGHDT and CDR2 is YYEEEE in the germline V gene. Here the CDR3 reads CASSLGGRDSPLFF. The sequenced CDR3 bases are TGTGCCAGCAGCTTGGGGGGGCGCGATTCACCG.

This clone was found a few times. The CDR3 extends 3 residues past the end of the read, so its final part is completed from the germline J gene. The chain uses TRBV27 and TRBJ2-7; D call uncertain. The CDR3 contains 14 residues. V was trimmed by 0 bases and J by 3 bases, leaving 9 bases between them. Germline V gene lookup returns CDR1 MNHEY and CDR2 SMNVEV (reference sequence). Partial CDR3 DNA: TGTGCCAGCAGTTTATCGAACAGAAACTACGAG. The encoded protein is CASSLSNRNYE. The complete CDR3 reads CASSLSNRNYEQYF.